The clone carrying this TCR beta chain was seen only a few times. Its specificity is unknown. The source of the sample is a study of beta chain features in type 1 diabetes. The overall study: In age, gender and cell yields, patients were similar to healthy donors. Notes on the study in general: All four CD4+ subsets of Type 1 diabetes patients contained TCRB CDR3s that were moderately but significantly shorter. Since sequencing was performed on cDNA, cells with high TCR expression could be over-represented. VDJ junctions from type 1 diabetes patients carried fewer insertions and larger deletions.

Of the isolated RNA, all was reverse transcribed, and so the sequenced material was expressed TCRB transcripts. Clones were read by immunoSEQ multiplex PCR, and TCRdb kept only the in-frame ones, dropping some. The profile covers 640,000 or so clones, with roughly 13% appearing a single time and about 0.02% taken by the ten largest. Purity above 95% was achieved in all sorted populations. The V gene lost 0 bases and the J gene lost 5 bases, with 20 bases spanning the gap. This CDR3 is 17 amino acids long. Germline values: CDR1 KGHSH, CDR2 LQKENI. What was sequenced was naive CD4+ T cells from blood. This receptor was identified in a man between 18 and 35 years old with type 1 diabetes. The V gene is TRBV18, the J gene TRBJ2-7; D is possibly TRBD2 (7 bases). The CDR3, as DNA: TGTGCCAGCTCACCACCGGGGGCGGGGGCATTGGCGGACGAGCAGTACTTC. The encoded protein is CASSPPGAGALADEQYF.